This TCR beta chain was sequenced in a study of human T cells and chemical hapten exposure. Whole-study context: Per-sample variation in TCR yield stemmed mainly from small pooled library volume differences.

This clonotype was seen at least ten times. Its cognate antigen is unknown. As the library was built, unique molecular identifiers were attached to individual cDNA molecules. As handled by the study authors: The median was about 96,000 TCRs per sample, ranging about 20,000 to 690,600. TCRdb independently ran MiXCR on the RACE reads; one entry per CDR3 protein. It is TCRdb's table, rather than the study itself, that gives the V and J calls and clone size. The data hold some 31,000 distinct CDR3 sequences, with roughly 5.5% observed a single time. This CDR3 is 18 amino acids long. CDR1 and CDR2 from the germline V gene are MNHEY and SMNVEV (reference sequence). V lost 5 bases, J lost 6 bases, and 23 bases lay in between. The time point is: healthy volunteer bleed at 6 weeks. The authors' total RNA extraction used unfractionated whole blood. Whole-study findings and limits: Unchanged with DPC sensitization were TCRs above 1 in 1000 frequency.

The material sequenced was whole blood. The rearrangement links TRBV27 to TRBJ1-6, with D possibly being TRBD1 (6 bases). This clonotype originated in a human donor in good health. Some clones in this sample may be carry-over from other donors' samples. The DNA of the CDR3 is TGTGCCAGCAGTCCATCACGGCGGGGCAGGGGCGGTAATTCACCCCTCCACTTT. Protein: CASSPSRRGRGGNSPLHF.